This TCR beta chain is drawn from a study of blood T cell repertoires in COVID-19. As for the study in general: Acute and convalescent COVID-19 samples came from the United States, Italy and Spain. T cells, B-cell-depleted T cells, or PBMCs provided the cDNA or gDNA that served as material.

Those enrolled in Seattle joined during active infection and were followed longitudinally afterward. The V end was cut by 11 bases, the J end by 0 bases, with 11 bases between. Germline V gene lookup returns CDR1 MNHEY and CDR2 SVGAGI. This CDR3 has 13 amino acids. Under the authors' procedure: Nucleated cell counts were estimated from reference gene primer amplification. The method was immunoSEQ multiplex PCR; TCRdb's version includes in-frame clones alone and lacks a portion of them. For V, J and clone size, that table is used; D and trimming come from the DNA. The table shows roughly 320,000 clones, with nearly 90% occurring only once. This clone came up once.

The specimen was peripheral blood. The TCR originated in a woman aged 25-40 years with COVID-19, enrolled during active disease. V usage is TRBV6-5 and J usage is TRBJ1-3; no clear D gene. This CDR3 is CAADCSSGNTIYF. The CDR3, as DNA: TGTGCCGCCGACTGTAGCTCTGGAAACACCATATATTTT.